The T cell receptor (beta chain) described here comes from a study of neurological immune-mediated disorders. Study-wide results and caveats: Patients with HTLV-1-associated myelopathy showed the most TCR clonal expansion. Those with multiple sclerosis showed the least, falling below healthy controls. One related-CDR3 cluster, found by phylogenetic grouping, held repertoires of 18 of 34 multiple sclerosis patients and is a possible signature.

Synthesis of cDNA was accomplished via 5'RACE employing 10-nucleotide random UMIs. Each CDR3 protein gets one entry after TCRdb re-called the 5' RACE reads with MiXCR. Counted here are tens of thousands of distinct CDR3 sequences, 5.8% occurring once; the ten biggest clones make up approximately 7.9%. This clonotype was recorded many times. Its matching antigen is unknown. Time point: longitudinal time-point 2. The ends lost 3 bases at V and 3 bases at J; junction bases unmatched: 4. This CDR3 is 14 amino acids long. Per the germline V gene, CDR1 is DFQATT and CDR2 is SNEGSKA (reference sequence). The specimen was PBMCs. The chain recombines TRBV20-1 with TRBJ2-2; 7 positions match TRBD2. The sequence came from a woman aged 60-75 years with multiple sclerosis. The CDR3 DNA is TGCAGTGCTAGCGGGGGGTCCGACACCGGGGAGCTGTTTTTT. It specifies CSASGGSDTGELFF.